Detailed here is one T cell receptor beta chain. The clone's antigen remains unknown. Via the germline V gene, CDR1 is SGHDN and CDR2 FVKESK. The CDR3 has 13 amino acids, counting the end cysteine and phenylalanine. No DNA is recorded. From each donor, an approximately 2.5 ml peripheral blood sample was collected into PAXgene tubes and stored at -80 degrees C. Total RNA was isolated from whole blood with the PAXgene blood miRNA kit on an automated QIAcube, without T cell sorting. Deep TCRalpha and TCRbeta repertoire profiling with unique molecular barcoding was performed on peripheral blood of monozygotic twin pairs concordant or discordant for inflammatory bowel disease. Smoking habits were recorded for all twin pairs, with individuals classified as current, former or never smokers. The library was made by 5' RACE. Preparation of each TCR library used approximately 3.5 ug of total RNA. For each sample, cDNA synthesis was carried out in eight separate reactions using SMARTScribe reverse transcriptase. Unique molecular identifiers containing a 6-nucleotide sample barcode were introduced through template switching during cDNA synthesis. TCRalpha and TCRbeta cDNA was amplified in two nested PCRs of 16 and 9 cycles, and bead purification was carried out after each PCR. Before amplification, the cDNA was both treated with uracil DNA-glycosylase and purified with the QIAquick PCR purification kit. In the second PCR, Illumina TruSeq-compatible adapters and sample-specific barcodes were added. TapeStation and Qubit were used to check library quality and concentration, and 5 to 6.5 ng of each library went into the pool. The pooled libraries were sequenced with 2 x 100 bp reads and custom sequencing primers on an Illumina HiSeq2500 single-index Rapid Run. The authors' analysis ran thus. UMI-based consensus assembly with MiGEC version 1.2.6 was used to correct PCR and sequencing errors. V(D)J alignment, clonotype assembly and CDR3 extraction were performed with MiXCR version 2.1.1. To normalise gene usage, clonotype sharing and MAIT/NKT TCR abundance, the top 1000, 10 000 and 20 000 clonotypes in each sample were analysed. After downsampling to 27 000 UMIs, diversity was calculated as the inverse Simpson index using the vegan R package. Paired Mann-Whitney U tests were applied to discordant twin pairs, with Benjamini-Hochberg correction for multiple testing. TCRdb reprocessed the reads into one record per CDR3 protein sequence, lacking DNA. The V and J calls, along with clone size, are taken from TCRdb and not from the paper's own processing. The sample's table covers 200,000 to 250,000 distinct CDR3 sequences. Approximately 1.6% of the sample lies in the top ten.

The data were taken from a study of monozygotic twins with inflammatory bowel disease (dated by TCRdb to the late 2010s). With respect to the entire study: The complete study included around 30 monozygotic twin pairs: 19 IBD-discordant Danish pairs and nine German pairs, of which four were IBD-concordant and five were IBD-discordant. The search for disease-associated traits relied mainly on comparing IBD patients with their genetically identical healthy co-twins within discordant pairs. Each individual had, on average, about 151 000 unique TCRalpha sequences and 181 000 unique TCRbeta sequences available for analysis. Broader findings and caveats from the paper: No single strong signal or clonotype linked to IBD turned up in the results, so the idea that one exists was not supported. Because patients were on differing immunosuppressive treatments, the repertoires may have picked up extra background noise and inter-individual variability. Concordant and discordant twins showed no difference in repertoire similarity, possibly because of limited statistical power. Measured by the inverse Simpson index, TCRbeta repertoire diversity was lower in IBD patients than in their healthy co-twins. Compared with healthy twins, IBD patients shared fewer clonotypes with other individuals, and the difference was most pronounced in patients with signs of disease activity. The analysis was unable to tell apart different T cell subtypes.

The source material was blood. The TCR sequence derives from a human donor with ulcerative colitis or Crohn's disease, or a healthy co-twin of an affected twin (not recorded which). The sequence joins TRBV14 to TRBJ1-1. The CDR3 reads CASSHREGTEAFF.